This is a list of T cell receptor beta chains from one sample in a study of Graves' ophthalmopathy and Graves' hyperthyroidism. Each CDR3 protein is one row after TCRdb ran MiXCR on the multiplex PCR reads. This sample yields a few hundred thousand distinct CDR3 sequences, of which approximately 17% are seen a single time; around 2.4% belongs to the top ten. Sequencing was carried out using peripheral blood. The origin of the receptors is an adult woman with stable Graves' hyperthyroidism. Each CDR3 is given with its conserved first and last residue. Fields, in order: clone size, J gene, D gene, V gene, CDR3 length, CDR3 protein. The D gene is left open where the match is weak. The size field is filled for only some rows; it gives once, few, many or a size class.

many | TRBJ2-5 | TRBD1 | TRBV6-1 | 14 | CASSHRTGEETQYF
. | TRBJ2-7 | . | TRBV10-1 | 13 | CASSEFVGHEQYF
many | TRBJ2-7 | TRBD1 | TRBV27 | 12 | CASSTGGSEQYF
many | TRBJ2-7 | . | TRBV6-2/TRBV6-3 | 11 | CASTDGYEQYF
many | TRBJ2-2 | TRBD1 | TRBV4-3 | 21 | CASSHRNLGQGVPANTGELFF
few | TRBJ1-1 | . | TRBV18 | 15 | CASLTLQGKNTEAFF
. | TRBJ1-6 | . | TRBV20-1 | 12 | CSVVGAGSPLHF
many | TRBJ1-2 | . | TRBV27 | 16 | CASSLVFRHFNYGYTF
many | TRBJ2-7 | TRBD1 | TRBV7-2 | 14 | CASSPGTGGYEQYF
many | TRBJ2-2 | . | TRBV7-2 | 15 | CASSITRWDTGELFF
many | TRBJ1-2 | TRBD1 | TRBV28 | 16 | CASKTGGASTSYGYTF
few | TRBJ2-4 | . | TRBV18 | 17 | CASSAGSGVQAKNIQYF
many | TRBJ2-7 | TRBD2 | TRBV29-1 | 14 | CSVELAGAGYEQYF
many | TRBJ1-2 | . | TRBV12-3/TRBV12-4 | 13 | CASRGGVRWGYTF
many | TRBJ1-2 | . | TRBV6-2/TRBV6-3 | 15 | CASIKGGEFNYGYTF
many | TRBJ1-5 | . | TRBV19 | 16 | CASSQPYRASNQPQHF
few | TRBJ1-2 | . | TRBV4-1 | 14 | CASSQEEQNYGYTF
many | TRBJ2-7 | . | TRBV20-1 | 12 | CSAIYRNYEQYF
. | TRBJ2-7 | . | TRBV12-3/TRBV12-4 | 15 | CASSPRDKVTYEQYF
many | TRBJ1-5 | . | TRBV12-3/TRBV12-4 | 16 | CASSPGLWSSNQPQHF
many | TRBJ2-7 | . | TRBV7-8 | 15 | CASSFGQADTYEQYF
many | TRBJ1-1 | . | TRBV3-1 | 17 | CASSQDLKGIENTEAFF
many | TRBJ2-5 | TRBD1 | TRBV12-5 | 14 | CASGLGQGPETQYF
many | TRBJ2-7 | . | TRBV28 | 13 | CASRTRFSHEQYF
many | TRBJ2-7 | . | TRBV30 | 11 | CAWSHGIEQYF
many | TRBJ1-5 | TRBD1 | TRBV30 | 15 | CAWSVGTAFNQPQHF